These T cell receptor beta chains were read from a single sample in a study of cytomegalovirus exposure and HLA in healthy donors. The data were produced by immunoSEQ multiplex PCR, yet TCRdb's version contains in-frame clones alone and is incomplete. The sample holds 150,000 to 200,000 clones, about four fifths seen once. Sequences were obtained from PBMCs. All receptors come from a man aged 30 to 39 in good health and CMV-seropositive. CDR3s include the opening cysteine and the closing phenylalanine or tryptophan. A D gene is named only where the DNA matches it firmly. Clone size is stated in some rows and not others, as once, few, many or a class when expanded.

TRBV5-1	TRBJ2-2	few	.	CASSFQGGNTGELFF	TGCGCCAGCAGCTTCCAGGGAGGGAACACCGGGGAGCTGTTTTTT
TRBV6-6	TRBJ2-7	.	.	CASSYAYAGRTYEQYF	TGTGCCAGCAGTTACGCCTACGCGGGGAGGACCTACGAGCAGTACTTC
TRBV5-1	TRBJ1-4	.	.	CASSLEGSGVGEKLFF	TGCGCCAGCAGCTTGGAGGGCAGCGGGGTTGGAGAAAAACTGTTTTTT
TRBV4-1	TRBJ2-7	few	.	CASSPGQRTVNSYEQYF	TGCGCCAGCAGCCCAGGACAGAGGACAGTTAACTCCTACGAGCAGTACTTC
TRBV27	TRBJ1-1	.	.	CASSLSRRGITEAFF	TGTGCCAGCAGTTTATCTCGAAGGGGGATAACTGAAGCTTTCTTT
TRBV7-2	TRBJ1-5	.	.	CASSFGGDQPQHF	TGTGCCAGCAGCTTCGGGGGGGATCAGCCCCAGCATTTT
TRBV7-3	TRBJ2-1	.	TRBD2	CASSLGLAGAPYNEQFF	TGTGCCAGCAGCTTGGGACTAGCGGGGGCCCCCTACAATGAGCAGTTCTTC
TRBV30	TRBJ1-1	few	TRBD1	CAWSRQGYTEAFF	TGTGCCTGGAGTCGACAGGGATACACTGAAGCTTTCTTT
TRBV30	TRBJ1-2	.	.	CAWSDDGSYGYTF	TGTGCCTGGAGTGATGACGGGAGCTATGGCTACACCTTC
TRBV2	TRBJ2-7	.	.	CASRGTGVYEQYF	TGTGCCAGCCGTGGGACGGGGGTCTACGAGCAGTACTTC
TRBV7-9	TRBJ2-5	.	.	CASSTQGGEETQYF	TGTGCCAGCAGCACACAGGGAGGGGAAGAGACCCAGTACTTC
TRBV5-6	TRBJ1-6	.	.	CASSFSLRHFYNSPLHF	TGTGCCAGCAGCTTCTCTTTGCGACACTTCTATAATTCACCCCTCCACTTT
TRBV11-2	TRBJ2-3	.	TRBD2	CASSRGDSGTDTQYF	TGTGCCAGCAGCCGGGGGGACTCAGGGACAGATACGCAGTATTTT
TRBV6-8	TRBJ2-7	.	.	CASSYEGGLPYEQYF	TGTGCCAGCAGTTACGAGGGAGGACTCCCCTACGAGCAGTACTTC
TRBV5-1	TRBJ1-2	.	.	CASSPQGHYGYTF	TGCGCCAGCAGCCCGCAGGGTCACTATGGCTACACCTTC
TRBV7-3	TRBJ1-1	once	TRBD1	CASSLIPGGANRYTEAFF	TGTGCCAGCAGCTTAATTCCAGGGGGCGCGAATCGATATACTGAAGCTTTCTTT
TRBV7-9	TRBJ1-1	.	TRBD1	CASRSWDRGLNTEAFF	TGTGCCAGCAGATCGTGGGACAGGGGCCTAAACACTGAAGCTTTCTTT
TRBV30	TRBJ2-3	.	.	CAWSLADTQYF	TGTGCCTGGAGTCTTGCAGATACGCAGTATTTT
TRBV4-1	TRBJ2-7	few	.	CASSPTHVTSSVYEQYF	TGCGCCAGCAGCCCGACTCACGTCACAAGTTCCGTTTACGAGCAGTACTTC
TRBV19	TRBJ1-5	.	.	CASSSGQNNQPQHF	TGTGCCAGTAGTAGCGGACAGAACAATCAGCCCCAGCATTTT
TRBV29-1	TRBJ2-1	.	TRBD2	CSVEWGGGPSEQFF	TGCAGCGTTGAATGGGGGGGAGGGCCAAGTGAGCAGTTCTTC
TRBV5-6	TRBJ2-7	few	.	CASSPTPGHLGQYF	TGTGCCAGCAGCCCCACCCCGGGACACCTAGGGCAGTACTTC
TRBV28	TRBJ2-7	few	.	CASCRGGAYEQYF	TGTGCCAGCTGCAGGGGAGGGGCCTACGAGCAGTACTTC
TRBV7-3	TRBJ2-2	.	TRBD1	CASGTGSNTGELFF	TGTGCCAGCGGGACAGGCTCGAACACCGGGGAGCTGTTTTTT
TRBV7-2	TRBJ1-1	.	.	CASSLTGNTEAFF	TGTGCCAGCAGCCTTACAGGGAACACTGAAGCTTTCTTT